This T cell receptor (beta chain) was found in a study of cytomegalovirus exposure and HLA in healthy donors. The PCR contained 60 Vbeta and 13 Jbeta primers. The table came from immunoSEQ multiplex PCR; TCRdb's copy has only in-frame clones and leaves some out. Of about 100,000 clones listed, roughly 69% are singletons. Study-wide results and caveats: In vitro, a few CMV-associated chains proved specific for CMV antigens. In an earlier analysis, about 87% or about 30%: the productive usage of most TCR beta V segments.

As for this clone: The target antigen is unknown.

The sequenced material came from PBMCs. This TCR derives from a man aged 45 to 65 in good health and CMV-seropositive.

This CDR3 is CASSPGQGAFGYTF. In DNA, the CDR3 is TGTGCCAGCAGCCCGGGACAGGGGGCGTTTGGCTACACCTTC. The V gene is TRBV7-3, the J gene TRBJ1-2; 12 bases align to TRBD1. This CDR3 contains 14 residues. V lost 5 bases, J lost 7 bases, and 5 bases stayed unmatched. CDR1 is SGHTA, CDR2 FQGTGA, per germline.